This TCR beta chain appears in the sequencing data of a study of beta chain features in type 1 diabetes. On the study more broadly: All of the samples together had 107,917,701 sorted cells examined.

The V gene's germline CDR1 is SQVTM and CDR2 ANQGSEA. The CDR3 is 17 residues long. The V end was cut by 3 bases, the J end by 5 bases, with 23 bases between. Averaging around 120 mL, one heparinised blood draw came from each individual donor. Sorted cells reached over 95% purity in every population. Expressed TCRB transcripts were sequenced because the isolated RNA had all been reverse transcribed beforehand. Using immunoSEQ multiplex PCR, the repertoire was profiled, and TCRdb retains in-frame clones only, with some absent. Of 250,000 to 300,000 clones in the sample, 24% were seen once. General study results and limits: Insertions at VDJ junctions were less frequent in type 1 diabetes patients. These patients also deleted more nucleotides at the same junctions. TCRB CDR3s from Type 1 diabetes patients were moderately but significantly shorter in all four CD4+ subsets.

In regard to this clone: The antigen remains unidentified.

This sequence was found in a woman under 40 with type 1 diabetes. The sequenced sample was naive CD4+ T cells from blood. The chain recombines TRBV29-1 with TRBJ2-1, with a possible D match to TRBD2 (6 bases). This CDR3 reads CSVELGLTTGRHNEQFF. CDR3 in DNA: TGCAGCGTTGAGTTAGGACTAACCACCGGGAGACACAATGAGCAGTTCTTC.